These T cell receptor beta chains were read from a single sample in a study of vaccination effects on CD4 cells after COVID-19. These receptors have no known antigen. Clones were read by immunoSEQ multiplex PCR, and TCRdb kept only the in-frame ones, dropping some. The data show about 45,000 clones, 72% seen once. Sample: CD4+ T cells from PBMCs cultured without peptide, taken after COVID-19 vaccination. These receptors all stem from a human donor who received a COVID-19 vaccine. Both conserved end residues are part of each CDR3. A D gene is named only where the DNA matches it firmly. Not every row has a clone size; where given, it reads once, few, many or a size class.

j_call v_call clone_size d_call cdr3_nt cdr3_aa
TRBJ1-3 TRBV2 NA NA TGTGCCAGCTGTTTAGGGAACTCTGGAAACACCATATATTTT CASCLGNSGNTIYF
TRBJ2-3 TRBV18 once NA TGTGCCAGCTCACTCATCGCGAGTGCGCAGTATTTT CASSLIASAQYF
TRBJ2-7 TRBV7-2 NA TRBD2 TGTGCCAGCAGCGGCACCGGGGGGGGAGGCGAGCAGTACTTC CASSGTGGGGEQYF
TRBJ1-2 TRBV6-6 once TRBD1 TGTGCCAGCAGTTACCCCCCTACAGGGGTTGGCTACACCTTC CASSYPPTGVGYTF
TRBJ1-5 TRBV10-1 NA NA TGCGCCAGCAGTCCAAGGGGAGATCAGCCCCAGCATTTT CASSPRGDQPQHF
TRBJ2-7 TRBV6-6 few TRBD1 TGTGCCAGCAGTGGACAGGGCTACGAGCAGTACTTC CASSGQGYEQYF
TRBJ2-2 TRBV19 NA NA TGTGCCAGTAGTATTGCCCCGCGGGAGCTGTTTTTT CASSIAPRELFF
TRBJ1-3 TRBV2 NA NA TGTGCCAGCCTACAGGGATCTGGAAACACCATATATTTT CASLQGSGNTIYF
TRBJ2-1 TRBV27 few NA TGTGCCAGCAGCCAGGGGGGCTGGCTCAATGAGCAGTTCTTC CASSQGGWLNEQFF
TRBJ2-7 TRBV19 NA NA TGTGCCAGTAAGGGACTCCTTCACTACGAGCAGTACTTC CASKGLLHYEQYF
TRBJ1-4 TRBV5-4 NA NA TGTGCCAGCAGCACCCTGGGTGGGACTAATGAAAAACTGTTTTTT CASSTLGGTNEKLFF
TRBJ1-4 TRBV12-3/TRBV12-4 NA NA TGTGCCAGCAGTTTCGCTTCCGAAAAACTGTTTTTT CASSFASEKLFF
TRBJ1-5 TRBV12-5 NA NA TGTGCTAGTGGTTTGGGGCGGGGACAGCCCCAGCATTTT CASGLGRGQPQHF
TRBJ1-2 TRBV6-5 few NA TGTGCCACCACTTCGCGGACCGGACAGTTCGGGGGCTACACCTTC CATTSRTGQFGGYTF
TRBJ2-7 TRBV30 few NA TGTGCCTGGAGCCGGGAAGAGACAGGTGGCGAGCAGTACTTC CAWSREETGGEQYF
TRBJ2-1 TRBV11-3 NA NA TGTGCCAGCAGCGGTTGGGGGGGCCGAGGGTACAATGAGCAGTTCTTC CASSGWGGRGYNEQFF
TRBJ2-1 TRBV27 NA NA TGTGCCAGCATGATGAGCTCCTACAATGAGCAGTTCTTC CASMMSSYNEQFF
TRBJ1-2 TRBV6-5 NA NA TGTGCCAGCAGTTACACAACGGGGACGACCTATGGCTACACCTTC CASSYTTGTTYGYTF
TRBJ1-5 TRBV6-2/TRBV6-3 NA NA TGTGCCAGCAGTCAGACAGTCAATCAGCCCCAGCATTTT CASSQTVNQPQHF